The 2 T cell receptor beta chains reported below all come from one sample, sequenced in a study of T cell responses to AZD1222 COVID-19 vaccine. Sequencing was performed with immunoSEQ multiplex PCR; in TCRdb, only in-frame clones are kept and a portion is missing. The repertoire includes over 120,000 clones, roughly 89% of them detected once, and approximately 4.7% sits in the top ten. The input for sequencing was peripheral blood, taken on day 0 of AZD1222 vaccination. These receptors all come from an adult in good health.

This chain uses TRBV12-3 or TRBV12-4 with TRBJ1-1, with D possibly TRBD1 on 5 matching bases. The V end was cut by 7 bases, the J end by 2 bases, with 11 bases between. CDR3 size: 13 residues. CDR3 loop: CASNRQTNTEAFF. For the CDR3, the DNA is TGTGCCAGCAACCGACAGACAAACACTGAAGCTTTCTTT.

The chain has TRBV3-1 (or the pseudogene TRBV3-2) and TRBJ1-6; 8 bases line up with TRBD1. Trimming cost V 5 bases and J 7 bases; bases outside gene matches: 10. The germline gives CDR1 LGHDT, CDR2 YNNKEL (reference sequence). The CDR3 extends over 16 amino acids. CDR3 in amino acids: CASSFRDRLKNSPLHF. CDR3 bases: TGTGCCAGCAGCTTCCGGGACAGGCTAAAGAATTCACCCCTCCACTTT.